A single sample is the source of the 16 T cell receptor beta chains below, sequenced in a study of OX40 agonist ivuxolimab in advanced cancers. Libraries were prepared by immunoSEQ multiplex PCR; TCRdb keeps only in-frame clonotypes and omits some of them. The table has approximately 100,000 clones, roughly 87% seen once. The starting material was CD4+ or CD8+ T cells sorted from blood, obtained in a trial of the OX40 agonist ivuxolimab. The receptor set was obtained from an adult with an advanced solid tumor such as melanoma, head and neck, liver or kidney cancer.

The chain links TRBV5-4 to TRBJ2-7; 8 bases are shared with TRBD2. V shed 4 bases and J 3 bases; nucleotides not matched to a gene: 9. This CDR3 spans 15 amino acids. Looked up from germline, CDR1 is SGHNT and CDR2 is YYREEE (reference sequence). The CDR3: CASSAGLAGGYEQYF. The DNA for the CDR3 is TGTGCCAGCAGCGCCGGACTGGCGGGAGGCTACGAGCAGTACTTC.

The chain carries TRBV7-2 and TRBJ2-7; a possible D gene is TRBD2 (5 bases). Trimming shortened V by 5 bases and J by 2 bases, and 13 bases separated the two germline ends. There are 14 residues in the CDR3. Germline CDR1 SGHTA, CDR2 FQGNSA. The CDR3 here is CASSQDSATYEQYF. CDR3 DNA sequence: TGTGCCAGCAGCCAGGATAGCGCCACCTACGAGCAGTACTTC. Together with reference TRBV7-2 and TRBJ2-7, the CDR3 gives the full variable domain: GAGVSQSPSNKVTEKGKDVELRCDPISGHTALYWYRQSLGQGLEFLIYFQGNSAPDKSGLPSDRFSAERTGGSVSTLTIQRTQQEDSAVYLCASSQDSATYEQYFGPGTRLTVT.

For the CDR3, the DNA is TGTGCCAGCAGTTCCGCCCGGTGGAGGGAGGAGACCCAGTACTTC. It specifies CASSSARWREETQYF. This chain uses TRBV6-5 with TRBJ2-5; tentatively, D is TRBD2 (6 bases). This CDR3 contains 15 residues. Trimming left V 4 bases short and J 5 bases short, with 17 bases between. Looked up from germline, CDR1 is MNHEY and CDR2 is SVGAGI.

The chain has TRBV12-5 and TRBJ2-3, with D unresolved. Trimming removed 7 bases at V and 4 bases at J, with 12 bases between. The germline CDR1 and CDR2 sequences are LGHNT and FRNRAP. This CDR3 contains 13 residues. CDR3 sequence (DNA): TGTGCTAGTGCCCCGAGACACCCAGATACGCAGTATTTT. Translation gives CASAPRHPDTQYF.

The chain carries TRBV18 and TRBJ1-1; 7 nucleotides align to TRBD1. From germline, CDR1 is KGHSH and CDR2 LQKENI. Unmatched junction bases numbered 12, after V lost 4 bases and J lost 10 bases. This CDR3 region has 14 residues. The CDR3 region has the DNA TGTGCCAGCTCACAGGGGCGGGAGGGGGCGCCAGCTTTCTTT. Translated, it gives CASSQGREGAPAFF.

The chain couples TRBV29-1 to TRBJ1-2; no reliable D call. Germline V lookup: CDR1 SQVTM, CDR2 ANQGSEA. V shed 4 bases and J shed 6 bases, with 12 bases lying between them. This CDR3 comprises 12 residues. Here the CDR3 reads CSVAREPHGYTF. As DNA, the CDR3 is TGCAGCGTTGCTCGGGAACCTCATGGCTACACCTTC.

The rearrangement joins TRBV6-1 to TRBJ2-7, with TRBD1 as a possible D gene (6 bases). The CDR3 loop spans 13 amino acids. Germline V gene sequence: CDR1 MNHNS, CDR2 SASEGT. V lost 7 bases to trimming and J lost 2 bases, with 12 bases between them. Here the CDR3 reads CASIPGQTYEQYF. The DNA of the CDR3 is TGTGCCAGCATCCCGGGACAAACCTACGAGCAGTACTTC.

The rearrangement joins TRBV28 to TRBJ2-2, with TRBD1 as a possible D gene (5 bases). Trimming took 4 bases from V and 0 from J, leaving 15 bases between them. The CDR3 loop spans 17 amino acids. Germline assignment: CDR1 MDHEN and CDR2 SYDVKM. Here the CDR3 reads CASSSTTVSANTGELFF. For the CDR3, the DNA is TGTGCCAGCAGTTCAACGACAGTCAGCGCGAACACCGGGGAGCTGTTTTTT.

The chain joins TRBV10-3 to TRBJ2-1; 7 bases are a match to TRBD1. The CDR3 runs 12 residues. Per the germline V gene, CDR1 is ENHRY and CDR2 is SYGVKD. The V gene end was trimmed by 6 bases and the J gene end by 7 bases; junction bases not matched to a gene: 3. CDR3 bases: TGTGCCATCAGCTCGACAGGGAATGAGCAGTTCTTC. Translation: CAISSTGNEQFF.

The chain joins TRBV28 to TRBJ2-5, with 16 bases lining up with TRBD2. Trimming removed 4 bases from V and 5 bases from J; junction bases left unmatched: 10. The CDR3 has 18 amino acids. Germline V gives CDR1 MDHEN, CDR2 SYDVKM. The CDR3 nucleotides are TGTGCCAGCAGTTATCCGGGACTAGCGGGAGGGCCTCGGGAGACCCAGTACTTC. Translating gives CASSYPGLAGGPRETQYF. The variable domain in full, with the rest retrieved from reference TRBV28 and TRBJ2-5, is DVKVTQSSRYLVKRTGEKVFLECVQDMDHENMFWYRQDPGLGLRLIYFSYDVKMKEKGDIPEGYSVSREKKERFSLILESASTNQTSMYLCASSYPGLAGGPRETQYFGPGTRLLVL.

The rearrangement joins TRBV5-1 to TRBJ2-7, with D possibly matching TRBD1 (6 bases). CDR3 length: 15 amino acids. The V and J ends lost 0 bases and 4 bases respectively, with 14 bases between them. The V gene's germline CDR1 is SGHRS and CDR2 YFSETQ. The CDR3 here is CASSLDDRRAYEQYF. DNA of the CDR3: TGCGCCAGCAGCTTGGATGACAGGAGAGCATACGAGCAGTACTTC.

The chain has TRBV30 and TRBJ2-7, with TRBD1 matching 8 bases. The CDR3 sequence is 13 residues long. CDR1 and CDR2 (germline): GTSNPN, SVGIG (reference sequence). V dropped 5 bases and J dropped 7; count of bases not matched to a gene: 10. This CDR3 reads CAWSRDRSPEQYF. CDR3 sequence (DNA): TGTGCCTGGTCCCGGGACAGGAGTCCTGAGCAGTACTTC.

The chain uses TRBV28 and TRBJ2-7, with D unclear. CDR1 and CDR2 (germline): MDHEN, SYDVKM. This CDR3 is built from 11 residues. V was trimmed by 5 bases and J by 4 bases, leaving 6 bases between them. The CDR3 nucleotides read TGTGCCAGCAGTGTCAAGTACGAGCAGTACTTC. This codes for CASSVKYEQYF. The entire variable domain, with the rest obtained from reference TRBV28 and TRBJ2-7, is as follows: DVKVTQSSRYLVKRTGEKVFLECVQDMDHENMFWYRQDPGLGLRLIYFSYDVKMKEKGDIPEGYSVSREKKERFSLILESASTNQTSMYLCASSVKYEQYFGPGTRLTVT.

The V call is TRBV7-8, the J call TRBJ2-2; D is uncertain. The germline gives CDR1 SGHVS, CDR2 FQNEAQ. V was clipped by 2 bases and J by 4 bases, with 5 bases between them. The CDR3 is 13 residues long. The CDR3 DNA reads TGTGCCAGCAGCTTATTTCTCACCGGGGAGCTGTTTTTT. Its translation: CASSLFLTGELFF.

V gene TRBV5-5 combines with J gene TRBJ2-1; perhaps TRBD2 as D (5 bases). The CDR3 is made up of 15 amino acids. V shed 4 bases and J shed 9 bases, with 20 bases lying between them. Germline V lookup: CDR1 SGHKS, CDR2 YYEKEE (reference sequence). CDR3 loop: CASSPYPILGVEQFF. The CDR3 DNA sequence: TGTGCCAGCAGCCCCTATCCCATACTAGGTGTTGAGCAGTTCTTC.

V gene TRBV6-6 combines with J gene TRBJ2-7; 11 bases are shared with TRBD1. Per germline, CDR1 MNHNY and CDR2 SVGAGI (reference sequence). With V trimmed by 2 bases and J by 3 bases, 0 bases remained unmatched. The length of the CDR3 is 14 residues. The CDR3 bases are TGTGCCAGCAGTTACGGGACAGGGGGCTACGAGCAGTACTTC. Translating it yields CASSYGTGGYEQYF.